The clone carrying this TCR beta chain was seen at least ten times. Antigen: not known. Gene and germline names: mouse. Coverage ceases 4 residues before the CDR3 finishes, and the germline J gene fills in the end. The length of the CDR3 is 15 residues. J lost 1 base, V lost 0 bases, and 1 base had no gene match. The V gene's germline CDR1 is NSHNY and CDR2 SYGAGN. Following extraction, RNA underwent reverse transcription to cDNA, which served as the sequencing template. Generated by immunoSEQ multiplex PCR, the TCRdb table keeps only in-frame clones and is missing some. This record lists 4,500 to 7,000 clones, none seen once only, and the top ten clones contain 25% to 30%. Time point: mouse skin 6 weeks after grafting, around onset of hair loss. Recipient mice gave skin biopsies at grafting and 3 and 6 weeks later. The data were obtained in a study of CD8+ T cells in alopecia areata. For the study at large: Female C3H/HeJ mice aged roughly 7-11 weeks received skin from spontaneously alopecic C3H/HeJ graft donors aged about 6-12 months.

General study findings and limits: Higher clonality was seen in lesional scalp than in normal scalp, especially in alopecia totalis/universalis.

The TCR sequence derives from a C3H/HeJ mouse with alopecia areata. MHC haplotype of the mouse line: H2-k. Source: skin, taken at week 6. J is TRBJ1-1 and V is TRBV13-1; 9 positions match TRBD1. CDR3 bases read: TGTGCCAGCAGTGATGAGGGACAGGGGAACACA. This codes for CASSDEGQGNT. The full CDR3 protein is CASSDEGQGNTEVFF.